The sequence of this T cell receptor (beta chain) was determined in a study of cytomegalovirus exposure and HLA in healthy donors. The CDR3 has 15 amino acids. Looked up from germline, CDR1 is MNHEY and CDR2 is SVGAGI. V was clipped by 2 bases and J by 8 bases; unmatched bases: 5. This table comes from immunoSEQ multiplex PCR, and its TCRdb copy is limited to in-frame clones, with some not included. The sample carries 130,000 or so clones, about 83% recorded once. Sequencing was done on a sample of PBMCs. V is TRBV6-5 and J is TRBJ1-6, with 8 bases matching TRBD1. The TCR originated in a woman aged 30 to 39 in good health and CMV-seronegative. This CDR3 reads CASSYRGQGDSPLHF. The CDR3 bases are TGTGCCAGCAGTTACCGCGGACAGGGAGATTCACCCCTCCACTTT.